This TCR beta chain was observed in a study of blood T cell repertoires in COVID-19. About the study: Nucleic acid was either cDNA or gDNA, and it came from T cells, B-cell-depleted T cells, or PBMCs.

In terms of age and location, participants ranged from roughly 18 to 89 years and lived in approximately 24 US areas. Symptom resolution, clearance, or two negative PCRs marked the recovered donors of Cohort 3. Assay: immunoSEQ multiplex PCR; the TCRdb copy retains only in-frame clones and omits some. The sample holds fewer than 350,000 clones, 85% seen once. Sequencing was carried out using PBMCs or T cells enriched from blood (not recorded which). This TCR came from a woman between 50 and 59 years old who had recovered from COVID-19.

The CDR3 nucleotides are TGTGCCAGCAGTTACCTCCCACACAACCAGGGTGAGCAGTTCTTC. Translation gives CASSYLPHNQGEQFF. The chain is built from TRBV6-2 or TRBV6-3 and TRBJ2-1; D is possibly TRBD1 (5 bases). CDR1 MNHEY and CDR2 SVGEGT come from the germline V gene. Trimming took 2 bases from V and 9 from J, leaving 17 bases between them. The length of the CDR3 is 15 residues.